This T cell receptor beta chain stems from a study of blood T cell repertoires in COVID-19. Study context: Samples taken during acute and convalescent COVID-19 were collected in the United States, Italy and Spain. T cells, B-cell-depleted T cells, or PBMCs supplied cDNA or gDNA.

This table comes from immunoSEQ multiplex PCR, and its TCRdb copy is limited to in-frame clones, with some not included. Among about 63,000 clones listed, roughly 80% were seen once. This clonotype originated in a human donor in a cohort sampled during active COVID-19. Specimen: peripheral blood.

Here the CDR3 DNA reads TGTGCCAGCAGCCCCCGAGGCGGGAACTCCTACGAGCAGTACTTC. It is translated as CASSPRGGNSYEQYF. The V call is TRBV3-1 (or the pseudogene TRBV3-2), the J call TRBJ2-7; D perhaps matches TRBD2 (6 bases). V was clipped by 4 bases and J by 0 bases, with 13 bases between them. Germline CDR1 reads LGHDT; CDR2 reads YNNKEL (reference sequence). The CDR3 is 15 residues long.